This T cell receptor beta chain was identified during a study of cytomegalovirus exposure and HLA in healthy donors. This CDR3 contains 15 residues. V lost 5 bases and J 2 bases, leaving 13 bases between the germline ends. CDR1 SGHVS and CDR2 FQNEAQ come from the germline V gene. General observations from the study: In an earlier analysis, productive rearrangement rates for most beta V segments clustered near 87% or 30%.

PCR amplification relied on 60 Vbeta primers (plus 13 Jbeta primers). Profiling relied on immunoSEQ multiplex PCR, and the TCRdb table lists in-frame clones only, not all of them. The sample lists 200,000 to 250,000 clones, roughly four fifths seen once, with roughly 10% in the top ten. In regard to this clone: Antigen specificity is unknown.

All the people who gave samples were healthy bone marrow donors. The sequencing sample was made of PBMCs. The origin of this receptor is a woman aged 45-65 years in good health and CMV-seropositive. This sequence joins TRBV7-8 and TRBJ1-5; D is ambiguous. Here the CDR3 DNA reads TGTGCCAGCAGCCCCCGGCGGTTTGGCAATCAGCCCCAGCATTTT. Protein: CASSPRRFGNQPQHF.